A selection of T cell receptor beta chains follows, all from one sample in a study of blood T cell repertoires in COVID-19. The assay was immunoSEQ multiplex PCR, and TCRdb's table has in-frame clones only and misses some. The data contain roughly 250,000 clones, roughly 84% of them seen just once; the ten biggest clones take up 0.7% to 0.9%. Sequenced sample: peripheral blood. The receptors come from a human donor with COVID-19, enrolled during active disease. The donor label of this sample is uncertain. Both conserved end residues are part of each CDR3. The D gene is left open where the match is weak. Not all rows give a size; the values are once, few, many and, for expanded clones, a class.

v_call	d_call	clone_size	j_call	cdr3_nt	cdr3_aa
TRBV5-1	TRBD2	NA	TRBJ2-5	TGCGCCAGCAGCTTTCTTGGGCTAGCGGGAGATACAATCCTAAAAGAGACCCAGTACTTC	CASSFLGLAGDTILKETQYF
TRBV7-9	TRBD2	NA	TRBJ2-2	TGTGCCAGCAGCCGGGGGCTAGCGGGAGGTCCAATTCACACCGGGGAGCTGTTTTTT	CASSRGLAGGPIHTGELFF
TRBV7-7	NA	NA	TRBJ2-3	TGTGCTAGCAGCCCATTCCTGGCGGGTATCACAGATACGCAGTATTTT	CASSPFLAGITDTQYF
TRBV6-6	NA	NA	TRBJ1-5	TGTGCCAGCACCAACGGGGATAGCAATCAGCCCCAGCATTTT	CASTNGDSNQPQHF
TRBV21-1	NA	NA	TRBJ1-6	TGTGCCAGCAGTTCTCGACAGCTCCCGGTCCGCTACCTGTATAATTCACCCCTCCACTTT	CASSSRQLPVRYLYNSPLHF
TRBV11-2	NA	NA	TRBJ1-3	TGTGCCAGCAGCCGAACGGGGTCGAGCTCTGGAAACACCATATATTTT	CASSRTGSSSGNTIYF
TRBV2	TRBD1	NA	TRBJ1-4	TGTGCCAGCAGCGAAGGGTTCACAGGGGGGAGTGAAAAACTGTTTTTT	CASSEGFTGGSEKLFF
TRBV11-2	TRBD1	few	TRBJ2-7	TGTGCCAGCAGCTTAGTTGGACAGGGCTACGAGCAGTACTTC	CASSLVGQGYEQYF
TRBV10-1	TRBD2	NA	TRBJ2-1	TGCGCCAGCAGTGAGGTAGCGGGAGGGCCTTTCGCCTACAATGAGCAGTTCTTC	CASSEVAGGPFAYNEQFF
TRBV6-5	NA	NA	TRBJ2-3	TGTGCCAGCAGTTATGGTCGGGGTGGGGTGACAGATACGCAGTATTTT	CASSYGRGGVTDTQYF
TRBV29-1	NA	NA	TRBJ2-3	TGCAGCGTCACCCGGAGGGGGGGGGCCCCCGATACGCAGTATTTT	CSVTRRGGAPDTQYF
TRBV28	NA	NA	TRBJ2-4	TGTGCCAGCAGGCTGGGCGAGTTGGGTGCCAAAAACATTCAGTACTTC	CASRLGELGAKNIQYF
TRBV5-1	NA	NA	TRBJ1-1	TGCGCCAGCAGCTTTAACTTGAACACTGAAGCTTTCTTT	CASSFNLNTEAFF
TRBV5-6	NA	NA	TRBJ2-7	TGTGCCAGCAGCTTGCTGTGGCAGGGCGTCGCGGAGCAGTACTTC	CASSLLWQGVAEQYF
TRBV29-1	TRBD1	once	TRBJ1-4	TGCAGCGTCACTACCGGACAGGGGAATGAAAAACTGTTTTTT	CSVTTGQGNEKLFF
TRBV11-2	TRBD1	once	TRBJ2-7	TGTGCCAGCAGCTTAGCACAGGGGGCGGGAGAGCAGTACTTC	CASSLAQGAGEQYF